The rows below give T cell receptor beta chains drawn from one sample of a study of blood T cell repertoires in COVID-19. Only in-frame clones appear in the TCRdb table, and some are missing; sequencing was by immunoSEQ multiplex PCR. The sample has approximately 150,000 clones; just under 90% are singletons. Input material: peripheral blood. The origin of the receptors is a woman in her fifties or sixties with active or convalescent COVID-19. Each CDR3 is given with its conserved first and last residue. D genes are given only for firm matches. Size is stated for part of the rows, as once, few or many counts, or as a class when the clone is expanded.

CDR3 protein: CASGQRDDYEQYF
CDR3 DNA: TGTGCCAGCGGACAGCGGGATGATTACGAGCAGTACTTC
clone size: .
V gene: TRBV4-2
D gene: .
J gene: TRBJ2-7

CDR3 protein: CATSDPGTSGGGYEQYF
CDR3 DNA: TGTGCCACCAGTGATCCCGGGACTAGCGGGGGCGGCTACGAGCAGTACTTC
clone size: .
V gene: TRBV24-1
D gene: TRBD2
J gene: TRBJ2-7

CDR3 protein: CASSLVPTSGQYF
CDR3 DNA: TGTGCCAGCAGCTTAGTGCCCACTAGCGGGCAGTATTTT
clone size: .
V gene: TRBV11-3
D gene: TRBD2
J gene: TRBJ2-3

CDR3 protein: CASSSVTGVSGYTF
CDR3 DNA: TGTGCCAGCAGTTCAGTGACAGGGGTATCTGGCTACACCTTC
clone size: few
V gene: TRBV6-5
D gene: TRBD1
J gene: TRBJ1-2

CDR3 protein: CASSTNRGRPTEQYF
CDR3 DNA: TGTGCCAGCAGTACCAACAGGGGGCGCCCGACCGAGCAGTACTTC
clone size: .
V gene: TRBV27
D gene: TRBD1
J gene: TRBJ2-7

CDR3 protein: CASSYFGSFTGELFF
CDR3 DNA: TGTGCCAGCAGTTACTTCGGGAGTTTCACCGGGGAGCTGTTTTTT
clone size: .
V gene: TRBV6-2/TRBV6-3
D gene: .
J gene: TRBJ2-2

CDR3 protein: CASTREAGGGRDTQYF
CDR3 DNA: TGTGCCAGCACCCGGGAAGCGGGGGGGGGAAGGGATACGCAGTATTTT
clone size: .
V gene: TRBV9
D gene: TRBD2
J gene: TRBJ2-3

CDR3 protein: CASSRGAGVGYGELFF
CDR3 DNA: TGTGCCAGCAGCCGGGGGGCGGGGGTAGGATACGGGGAGCTGTTTTTT
clone size: .
V gene: TRBV27
D gene: .
J gene: TRBJ2-2

CDR3 protein: CASSQGYGLVKETQYF
CDR3 DNA: TGTGCCAGCAGCCAAGGTTACGGACTCGTCAAAGAGACCCAGTACTTC
clone size: once
V gene: TRBV3-1/TRBV3-2
D gene: .
J gene: TRBJ2-5

CDR3 protein: CASSSPGLAGVGEQYF
CDR3 DNA: TGTGCCAGCAGCTCCCCGGGACTAGCGGGAGTAGGCGAGCAGTACTTC
clone size: .
V gene: TRBV9
D gene: TRBD2
J gene: TRBJ2-7

CDR3 protein: CASSQVGSLNTEAFF
CDR3 DNA: TGTGCCAGCAGCCAAGTCGGGAGCCTGAACACTGAAGCTTTCTTT
clone size: .
V gene: TRBV14
D gene: .
J gene: TRBJ1-1

CDR3 protein: CASGGIWADNQPQHF
CDR3 DNA: TGTGCCAGCGGAGGCATCTGGGCTGACAATCAGCCCCAGCATTTT
clone size: once
V gene: TRBV6-5
D gene: .
J gene: TRBJ1-5

CDR3 protein: CASSQDRNTEAFF
CDR3 DNA: TGCGCCAGCAGCCAAGATAGGAACACTGAAGCTTTCTTT
clone size: .
V gene: TRBV4-3
D gene: .
J gene: TRBJ1-1

CDR3 protein: CASSRDRGRQPQHF
CDR3 DNA: TGTGCCAGTAGTAGGGACAGGGGGCGACAGCCCCAGCATTTT
clone size: .
V gene: TRBV19
D gene: TRBD1
J gene: TRBJ1-5

CDR3 protein: CAAQRAEGGTEAFF
CDR3 DNA: TGTGCCGCACAAAGGGCAGAGGGCGGCACTGAAGCTTTCTTT
clone size: few
V gene: TRBV10-3
D gene: .
J gene: TRBJ1-1

CDR3 protein: CAWSVDDNYNSPLHF
CDR3 DNA: TGTGCCTGGAGTGTGGATGACAATTATAATTCACCCCTCCACTTT
clone size: .
V gene: TRBV30
D gene: .
J gene: TRBJ1-6

CDR3 protein: CASSSTGLLVNTEAFF
CDR3 DNA: TGTGCCAGCAGTTCGACAGGGCTTCTAGTGAACACTGAAGCTTTCTTT
clone size: .
V gene: TRBV27
D gene: TRBD1
J gene: TRBJ1-1

CDR3 protein: CASRVSGGAGETQYF
CDR3 DNA: TGTGCCAGCAGAGTTAGCGGGGGGGCCGGCGAGACCCAGTACTTC
clone size: .
V gene: TRBV2
D gene: TRBD2
J gene: TRBJ2-5

CDR3 protein: CASSLGGTGGYTQYF
CDR3 DNA: TGTGCCAGCAGCTTAGGGGGGACAGGGGGCTATACGCAGTATTTT
clone size: .
V gene: TRBV7-9
D gene: TRBD1
J gene: TRBJ2-3

CDR3 protein: CASSKGQGILINEQFF
CDR3 DNA: TGCGCCAGCAGCAAGGGACAGGGGATTTTGATCAATGAGCAGTTCTTC
clone size: .
V gene: TRBV5-1
D gene: TRBD1
J gene: TRBJ2-1

CDR3 protein: CASSPQYRVGPQRRGGYTF
CDR3 DNA: TGTGCCAGCAGTCCTCAGTACAGGGTCGGGCCCCAAAGACGAGGGGGCTACACCTTC
clone size: .
V gene: TRBV27
D gene: .
J gene: TRBJ1-2

CDR3 protein: CASSVATRPNEQFF
CDR3 DNA: TGTGCCAGCAGCGTAGCTACGAGGCCCAATGAGCAGTTCTTC
clone size: .
V gene: TRBV9
D gene: .
J gene: TRBJ2-1

CDR3 protein: CATRDQRGAYNEQFF
CDR3 DNA: TGTGCCACCAGAGACCAGCGGGGAGCCTACAATGAGCAGTTCTTC
clone size: .
V gene: TRBV24-1
D gene: TRBD2
J gene: TRBJ2-1

CDR3 protein: CAWTGGSERDTQYF
CDR3 DNA: TGTGCCTGGACAGGGGGTAGCGAGAGAGATACGCAGTATTTT
clone size: .
V gene: TRBV30
D gene: TRBD1
J gene: TRBJ2-3

CDR3 protein: CASSLNAGSTEAFF
CDR3 DNA: TGTGCCAGCAGCTTAAATGCCGGGTCGACTGAAGCTTTCTTT
clone size: .
V gene: TRBV7-3
D gene: .
J gene: TRBJ1-1

CDR3 protein: CASRRTGGAGNQPQHF
CDR3 DNA: TGTGCCAGCAGAAGGACAGGGGGCGCGGGCAATCAGCCCCAGCATTTT
clone size: .
V gene: TRBV27
D gene: TRBD1
J gene: TRBJ1-5

CDR3 protein: CASTGGNEQYF
CDR3 DNA: TGTGCCAGCACAGGGGGAAACGAGCAGTACTTC
clone size: .
V gene: TRBV2
D gene: TRBD1
J gene: TRBJ2-7

CDR3 protein: CASSDIAGGPEDTQYF
CDR3 DNA: TGCGCCAGCAGCGACATAGCGGGGGGGCCGGAAGATACGCAGTATTTT
clone size: .
V gene: TRBV5-1
D gene: TRBD2
J gene: TRBJ2-3

CDR3 protein: CASSIREGLYEQYF
CDR3 DNA: TGTGCCAGTAGTATAAGGGAGGGCCTCTACGAGCAGTACTTC
clone size: .
V gene: TRBV19
D gene: TRBD2
J gene: TRBJ2-7

CDR3 protein: CASSLDFQGGTDTQYF
CDR3 DNA: TGCGCCAGCAGCTTGGATTTTCAGGGCGGCACAGATACGCAGTATTTT
clone size: .
V gene: TRBV5-1
D gene: .
J gene: TRBJ2-3

CDR3 protein: CASSPKAGGNTEAFF
CDR3 DNA: TGTGCCAGCTCACCGAAAGCAGGTGGGAACACTGAAGCTTTCTTT
clone size: .
V gene: TRBV18
D gene: .
J gene: TRBJ1-1

CDR3 protein: CAINSPGEFGNTIYF
CDR3 DNA: TGTGCCATCAATTCCCCAGGGGAGTTCGGAAACACCATATATTTT
clone size: .
V gene: TRBV10-3
D gene: .
J gene: TRBJ1-3

CDR3 protein: CAISGGTSGTDTQYF
CDR3 DNA: TGTGCCATCAGTGGCGGGACTAGCGGGACAGATACGCAGTATTTT
clone size: .
V gene: TRBV10-3
D gene: TRBD2
J gene: TRBJ2-3

CDR3 protein: CASSSPRGAQYF
CDR3 DNA: TGTGCCAGCAGTTCCCCTCGGGGGGCGCAGTATTTT
clone size: .
V gene: TRBV27
D gene: TRBD2
J gene: TRBJ2-3

CDR3 protein: CASSPKDREAQYF
CDR3 DNA: TGTGCCAGCTCACCAAAGGACAGGGAGGCGCAGTATTTT
clone size: .
V gene: TRBV18
D gene: TRBD1
J gene: TRBJ2-3

CDR3 protein: CASSRGTPGSNQPQHF
CDR3 DNA: TGTGCCAGCAGCCGAGGGACTCCCGGTAGCAATCAGCCCCAGCATTTT
clone size: .
V gene: TRBV7-8
D gene: .
J gene: TRBJ1-5

CDR3 protein: CASSSRLAGLANEQFF
CDR3 DNA: TGCGCCAGCAGCTCCCGACTAGCGGGACTCGCTAATGAGCAGTTCTTC
clone size: .
V gene: TRBV5-1
D gene: TRBD2
J gene: TRBJ2-1

CDR3 protein: CASSLVSLYATKYNEQFF
CDR3 DNA: TGTGCCAGCAGCTTGGTATCGCTCTACGCCACTAAATACAATGAGCAGTTCTTC
clone size: few
V gene: TRBV5-6
D gene: .
J gene: TRBJ2-1

CDR3 protein: CASSYDRGSGTQYF
CDR3 DNA: TGTGCCAGCAGTTACGACAGGGGGTCCGGTACGCAGTATTTT
clone size: .
V gene: TRBV6-5
D gene: TRBD1
J gene: TRBJ2-3

CDR3 protein: CASSLLWERQGAAPEAFF
CDR3 DNA: TGTGCCAGCAGCCTTCTTTGGGAAAGACAGGGGGCAGCTCCTGAAGCTTTCTTT
clone size: .
V gene: TRBV11-2
D gene: TRBD1
J gene: TRBJ1-1

CDR3 protein: CASSQDRGSGNTIYF
CDR3 DNA: TGCGCCAGCAGCCAAGATCGGGGTTCTGGAAACACCATATATTTT
clone size: .
V gene: TRBV4-3
D gene: .
J gene: TRBJ1-3

CDR3 protein: CASSTLWTSGGDNEQFF
CDR3 DNA: TGTGCCAGTAGTACCCTTTGGACTAGCGGGGGGGACAATGAGCAGTTCTTC
clone size: .
V gene: TRBV19
D gene: TRBD2
J gene: TRBJ2-1

CDR3 protein: CASSLYLTSGTGELFF
CDR3 DNA: TGTGCCAGTAGTCTGTATTTAACCTCGGGCACCGGGGAGCTGTTTTTT
clone size: .
V gene: TRBV19
D gene: .
J gene: TRBJ2-2

CDR3 protein: CASSVRQGGDRGNSPLHF
CDR3 DNA: TGTGCCAGCAGCGTCAGGCAGGGAGGGGACAGGGGAAATTCACCCCTCCACTTT
clone size: .
V gene: TRBV7-9
D gene: TRBD1
J gene: TRBJ1-6

CDR3 protein: CATPSGEAFF
CDR3 DNA: TGTGCCACCCCGTCGGGTGAAGCTTTCTTT
clone size: .
V gene: TRBV24-1
D gene: .
J gene: TRBJ1-1

CDR3 protein: CASSPSSGRTHQETQYF
CDR3 DNA: TGTGCCAGCAGCCCCTCTAGCGGGAGGACACACCAAGAGACCCAGTACTTC
clone size: .
V gene: TRBV9
D gene: TRBD2
J gene: TRBJ2-5

CDR3 protein: CASSQTGTGAYGYTF
CDR3 DNA: TGCGCCAGCAGCCAAACCGGGACAGGGGCCTATGGCTACACCTTC
clone size: .
V gene: TRBV4-3
D gene: TRBD1
J gene: TRBJ1-2

CDR3 protein: CASSPRTGNVGELFF
CDR3 DNA: TGTGCCAGCAGTCCCAGGACAGGGAACGTCGGGGAGCTGTTTTTT
clone size: .
V gene: TRBV28
D gene: TRBD1
J gene: TRBJ2-2

CDR3 protein: CASSPGGRETQYF
CDR3 DNA: TGTGCCAGCAGTCCAGGAGGCCGGGAGACCCAGTACTTC
clone size: .
V gene: TRBV27
D gene: .
J gene: TRBJ2-5

CDR3 protein: CAWTLTGNYGYTF
CDR3 DNA: TGTGCCTGGACCCTGACAGGGAACTATGGCTACACCTTC
clone size: .
V gene: TRBV30
D gene: TRBD1
J gene: TRBJ1-2

CDR3 protein: CAWSLGGNEQFF
CDR3 DNA: TGTGCCTGGAGCCTTGGGGGGAATGAGCAGTTCTTC
clone size: .
V gene: TRBV30
D gene: .
J gene: TRBJ2-1

CDR3 protein: CASSLGGISNTEAFF
CDR3 DNA: TGTGCCAGCAGCTTGGGCGGAATATCGAACACTGAAGCTTTCTTT
clone size: .
V gene: TRBV5-4
D gene: .
J gene: TRBJ1-1

CDR3 protein: CASRTGDVEKLFF
CDR3 DNA: TGCGCCAGCAGAACAGGGGATGTTGAAAAACTGTTTTTT
clone size: .
V gene: TRBV5-1
D gene: TRBD1
J gene: TRBJ1-4

CDR3 protein: CASSLGYTGEFHGNTIYF
CDR3 DNA: TGTGCCAGCAGCTTAGGTTATACAGGGGAGTTCCATGGAAACACCATATATTTT
clone size: .
V gene: TRBV11-2
D gene: TRBD1
J gene: TRBJ1-3

CDR3 protein: CASSPLKEGPYTF
CDR3 DNA: TGTGCCAGCAGCCCTTTAAAAGAGGGTCCATACACCTTC
clone size: .
V gene: TRBV7-9
D gene: .
J gene: TRBJ1-2

CDR3 protein: CASIEGRGRVYTEAFF
CDR3 DNA: TGTGCCAGCATCGAGGGAAGGGGGCGGGTGTACACTGAAGCTTTCTTT
clone size: .
V gene: TRBV2
D gene: TRBD1
J gene: TRBJ1-1

CDR3 protein: CASSQVGAGGLFF
CDR3 DNA: TGTGCCAGCAGCCAAGTGGGCGCGGGAGGACTGTTCTTC
clone size: .
V gene: TRBV14
D gene: TRBD2
J gene: TRBJ2-1

CDR3 protein: CASIRQGGTEAFF
CDR3 DNA: TGTGCCAGCATTCGACAGGGTGGCACTGAAGCTTTCTTT
clone size: .
V gene: TRBV6-5
D gene: TRBD1
J gene: TRBJ1-1

CDR3 protein: CASTNLGGPVSGNTIYF
CDR3 DNA: TGTGCCAGCACTAATCTAGGGGGTCCTGTCTCTGGAAACACCATATATTTT
clone size: .
V gene: TRBV2
D gene: .
J gene: TRBJ1-3

CDR3 protein: CASSQDRLAEAYEQYF
CDR3 DNA: TGCGCCAGCAGCCAAGATCGATTAGCGGAGGCCTACGAGCAGTACTTC
clone size: .
V gene: TRBV4-3
D gene: .
J gene: TRBJ2-7